A selection of T cell receptor beta chains follows, all from one sample in a study of CXCR3-negative and CXCR3-positive naive CD8 T cells. From its re-call of the 5' RACE reads, TCRdb lists each CDR3 protein once, without DNA. Its table lists over 50,000 distinct CDR3 sequences. Material: naive CXCR3+ CD8+ T cells from blood. The receptors originated from a human donor in good health. Some clones in this sample may be carry-over from other donors' samples. The CDR3 runs from the conserved cysteine through the conserved F or W.

j_gene: TRBJ1-1; v_gene: TRBV6-2/TRBV6-3; CDR3aa: CASSYSVGMNTEAFF
j_gene: TRBJ1-6; v_gene: TRBV7-9; CDR3aa: CASREDRGVFYNSPLHF
j_gene: TRBJ2-2; v_gene: TRBV7-7; CDR3aa: CASSSIPLGLAGASGELFF
j_gene: TRBJ1-1; v_gene: TRBV7-9; CDR3aa: CASSAVDLGENTEAFF
j_gene: TRBJ2-1; v_gene: TRBV5-6; CDR3aa: CASSLGYPNNEQFF
j_gene: TRBJ2-5; v_gene: TRBV4-2; CDR3aa: CASSELAGYQETQYF
j_gene: TRBJ2-2; v_gene: TRBV6-5; CDR3aa: CACRPEDRAESTGELFF
j_gene: TRBJ2-7; v_gene: TRBV4-1; CDR3aa: CASSPGLDGEQYF
j_gene: TRBJ2-7; v_gene: TRBV11-3; CDR3aa: CASSSVRLAGRNEQYF
j_gene: TRBJ2-7; v_gene: TRBV6-6; CDR3aa: CASSYQYPTGISYEQYF
j_gene: TRBJ2-7; v_gene: TRBV7-2; CDR3aa: CASSLAVASREQYF
j_gene: TRBJ1-2; v_gene: TRBV7-2; CDR3aa: CASSPILGPGGYGYTF
j_gene: TRBJ2-6; v_gene: TRBV6-5; CDR3aa: CASSPLPGANVLTF
j_gene: TRBJ1-4; v_gene: TRBV28; CDR3aa: CASSFGQGEVEKLFF
j_gene: TRBJ2-1; v_gene: TRBV7-9; CDR3aa: CASVTLGTAWNEQFF
j_gene: TRBJ2-1; v_gene: TRBV28; CDR3aa: CASSELAGYNEQFF
j_gene: TRBJ1-2; v_gene: TRBV6-5; CDR3aa: CASSYYGGANGYTF
j_gene: TRBJ2-5; v_gene: TRBV28; CDR3aa: CASSGAREEETQYF
j_gene: TRBJ1-1; v_gene: TRBV27; CDR3aa: CASSFSGTNTEAFF
j_gene: TRBJ2-5; v_gene: TRBV6-5; CDR3aa: CASSHRGRETQYF
j_gene: TRBJ1-1; v_gene: TRBV7-3; CDR3aa: CASSSIPQGLNTEAFF
j_gene: TRBJ2-3; v_gene: TRBV28; CDR3aa: CASSFPRTSSTPTDTQYF